A single sample gave rise to the 3 T cell receptor beta chains below, sequenced in a study of monozygotic twins with inflammatory bowel disease. TCRdb reprocessed the 5' RACE reads, with one entry per CDR3 protein and no DNA. The table counts a few hundred thousand distinct CDR3 sequences; 2% to 3% lies in the top ten. The sequenced sample consisted of blood. The receptors were sampled from a human donor with ulcerative colitis or Crohn's disease, or a healthy co-twin of an affected twin (not recorded which).

The chain joins TRBV3-1 to TRBJ1-1; TCRdb's D call of TRBD1 is untestable without DNA. CDR3 length equals 14 residues. Per germline, CDR1 LGHDT and CDR2 YNNKEL (reference sequence). The CDR3: CASSTQGVSTEAFF.

The CDR3 here is CVSSLAMSPSSYEQYF. This chain joins TRBV5-1 and TRBJ2-7. CDR1 is SGHRS and CDR2 is YFSETQ in the germline V gene. CDR3 length equals 16 residues.

The rearrangement links TRBV15 to TRBJ2-3; the D call of TRBD2 rests on TCRdb alone, since no DNA is present to check it. CDR3 size: 17 residues. Germline V CDR1 and CDR2: LNHNV, YYDKDF (reference sequence). The chain's CDR3 is CATSREGLALLTDTQYF.